This TCR beta chain came from a study of neurological immune-mediated disorders. The CDR3 is 16 amino acids. V lost 1 base and J lost 2, with 11 bases in between. Germline V gene data show CDR1 as SGHDN and CDR2 as FVKESK. This clonotype was seen at least ten times. TCRdb independently ran MiXCR on the 5' RACE reads; one entry per CDR3 protein. This table has about 28,000 distinct CDR3 sequences, 9.5% to 13% appearing once. Sequences were obtained from PBMCs. The chain joins TRBV14 to TRBJ1-4; D call uncertain. The source is a woman aged 55-69 years in good health. CDR3 sequence (DNA): TGTGCCAGCAGCCAAGGTTCGGCAGCCACTAATGAAAAACTGTTTTTT. Translated: CASSQGSAATNEKLFF.